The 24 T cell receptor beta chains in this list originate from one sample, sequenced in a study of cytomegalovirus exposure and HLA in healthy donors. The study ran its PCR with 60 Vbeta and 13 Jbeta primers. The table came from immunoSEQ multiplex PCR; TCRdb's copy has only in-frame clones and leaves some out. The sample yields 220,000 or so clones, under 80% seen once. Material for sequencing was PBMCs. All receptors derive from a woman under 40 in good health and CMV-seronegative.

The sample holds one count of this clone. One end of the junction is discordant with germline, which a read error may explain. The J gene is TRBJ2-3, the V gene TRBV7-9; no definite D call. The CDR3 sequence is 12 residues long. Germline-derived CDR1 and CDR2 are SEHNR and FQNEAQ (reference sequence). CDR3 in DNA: TGTTCCAGCAGCTTAAACATAAATGCGCAGTATTTT. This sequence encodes CSSSLNINAQYF.

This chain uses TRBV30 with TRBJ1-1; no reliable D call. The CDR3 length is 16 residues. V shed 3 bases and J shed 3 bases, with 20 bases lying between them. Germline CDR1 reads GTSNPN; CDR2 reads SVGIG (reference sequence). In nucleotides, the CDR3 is TGTGCCTGGAGGAGGCGATCAGGACTTTGGGACACTGAAGCTTTCTTT. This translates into CAWRRRSGLWDTEAFF. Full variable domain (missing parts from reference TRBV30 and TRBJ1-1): SQTIHQWPATLVQPVGSPLSLECTVEGTSNPNLYWYRQAAGRGLQLLFYSVGIGQISSEVPQNLSASRPQDRQFILSSKKLLLSDSGFYLCAWRRRSGLWDTEAFFGQGTRLTVV.

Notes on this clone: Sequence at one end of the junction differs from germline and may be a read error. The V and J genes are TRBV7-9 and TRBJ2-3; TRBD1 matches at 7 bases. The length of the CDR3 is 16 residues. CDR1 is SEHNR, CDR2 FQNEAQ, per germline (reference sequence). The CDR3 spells CSSSLGSRGLGDTQYF. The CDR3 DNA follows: TGTTCCAGCAGCTTAGGGTCGAGGGGGCTTGGAGATACGCAGTATTTT.

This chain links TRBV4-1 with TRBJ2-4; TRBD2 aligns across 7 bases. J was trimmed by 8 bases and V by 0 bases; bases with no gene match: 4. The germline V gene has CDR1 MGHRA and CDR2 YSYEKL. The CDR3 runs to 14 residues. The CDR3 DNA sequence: TGCGCCAGCAGCCAAGATACGGGAGGAGACATTCAGTACTTC. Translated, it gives CASSQDTGGDIQYF.

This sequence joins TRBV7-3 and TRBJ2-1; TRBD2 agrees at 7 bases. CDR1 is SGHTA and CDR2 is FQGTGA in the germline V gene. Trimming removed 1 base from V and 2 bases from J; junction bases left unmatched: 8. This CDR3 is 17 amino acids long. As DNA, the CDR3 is TGTGCCAGCAGCTTAAACCCGGGGACTATTACCTACAATGAGCAGTTCTTC. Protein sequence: CASSLNPGTITYNEQFF. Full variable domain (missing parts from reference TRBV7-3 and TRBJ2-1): GAGVSQTPSNKVTEKGKYVELRCDPISGHTALYWYRQSLGQGPEFLIYFQGTGAADDSGLPNDRFFAVRPEGSVSTLKIQRTERGDSAVYLCASSLNPGTITYNEQFFGPGTRLTVL.

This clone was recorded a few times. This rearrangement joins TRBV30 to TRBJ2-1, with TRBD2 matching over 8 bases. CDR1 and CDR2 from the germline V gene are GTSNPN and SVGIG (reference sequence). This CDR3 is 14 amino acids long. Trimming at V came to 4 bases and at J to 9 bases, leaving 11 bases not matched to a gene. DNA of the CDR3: TGTGCCTGGAAGGGACTAGAAAGCTACGGTGAGCAGTTCTTC. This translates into CAWKGLESYGEQFF.

CDR3 sequence: CSVGQFNQPQHF. The CDR3 DNA sequence: TGCAGCGTTGGACAGTTCAATCAGCCCCAGCATTTT. V gene TRBV29-1 combines with J gene TRBJ1-5; D possibly corresponds to TRBD1 (5 bases). Trimming took 4 bases from V and 3 from J, leaving 7 bases between them. CDR3 length equals 12 residues. CDR1 is SQVTM, CDR2 ANQGSEA, per germline.

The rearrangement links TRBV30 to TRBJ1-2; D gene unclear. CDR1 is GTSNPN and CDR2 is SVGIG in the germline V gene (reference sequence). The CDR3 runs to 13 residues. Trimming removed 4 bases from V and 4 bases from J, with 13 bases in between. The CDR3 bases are TGTGCCTGGACCTCGGGGAAGGGCTATGGCTACACCTTC. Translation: CAWTSGKGYGYTF.

In DNA, the CDR3 is TGTGCCAGCAGGGTTAGCGGAAGTTACTCCTACAATGAGCAGTTCTTC. Amino acids: CASRVSGSYSYNEQFF. The gene calls are TRBV2 and TRBJ2-1; maybe TRBD2 (6 bases). Trimming removed 6 bases at V and 0 bases at J, with 15 bases between. CDR3 length: 16 amino acids. From germline, CDR1 is SNHLY and CDR2 FYNNEI.

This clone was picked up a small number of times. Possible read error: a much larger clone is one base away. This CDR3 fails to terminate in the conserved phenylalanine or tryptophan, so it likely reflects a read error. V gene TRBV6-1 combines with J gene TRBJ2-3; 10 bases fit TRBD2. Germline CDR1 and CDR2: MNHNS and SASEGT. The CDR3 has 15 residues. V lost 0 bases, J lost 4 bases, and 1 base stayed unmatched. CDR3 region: CASSEASGGPDTQYL. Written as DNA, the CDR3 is TGTGCCAGCAGTGAAGCTAGCGGGGGGCCAGATACGCAGTATTTG.

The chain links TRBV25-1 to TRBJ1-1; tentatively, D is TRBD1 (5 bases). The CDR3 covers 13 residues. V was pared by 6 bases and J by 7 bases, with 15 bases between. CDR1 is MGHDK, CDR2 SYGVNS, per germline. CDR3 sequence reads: CASRPTRGFEAFF. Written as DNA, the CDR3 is TGTGCCAGCAGACCGACTAGGGGCTTTGAAGCTTTCTTT.

The CDR3: CASSIGRRGRNTEAFF. CDR3 in DNA: TGTGCCAGTAGTATAGGTCGAAGAGGGCGGAACACTGAAGCTTTCTTT. The V and J genes are TRBV19 and TRBJ1-1; no clear D gene. CDR1 and CDR2 from the germline V gene are LNHDA and SQIVND (reference sequence). With 1 base removed from V and 1 base from J, the gap between germline ends came to 13 bases. The CDR3 consists of 16 residues.

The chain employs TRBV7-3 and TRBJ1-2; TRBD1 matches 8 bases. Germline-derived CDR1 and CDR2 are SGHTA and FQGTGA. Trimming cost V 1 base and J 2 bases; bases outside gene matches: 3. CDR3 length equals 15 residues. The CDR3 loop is CASSLKTGANYGYTF. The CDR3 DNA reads TGTGCCAGCAGCTTAAAGACAGGGGCGAACTATGGCTACACCTTC.

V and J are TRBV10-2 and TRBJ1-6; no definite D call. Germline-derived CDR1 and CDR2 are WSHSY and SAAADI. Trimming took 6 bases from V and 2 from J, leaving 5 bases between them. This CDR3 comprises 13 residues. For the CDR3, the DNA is TGCGCCAGCAGGGCCCCCTATAATTCACCCCTCCACTTT. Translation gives CASRAPYNSPLHF.

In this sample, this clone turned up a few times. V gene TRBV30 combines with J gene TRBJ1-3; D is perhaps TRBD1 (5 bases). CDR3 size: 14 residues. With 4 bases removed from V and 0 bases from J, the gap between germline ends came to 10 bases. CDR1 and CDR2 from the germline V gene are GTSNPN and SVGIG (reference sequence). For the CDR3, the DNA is TGTGCCTGGACTAGTAGGGGCTCTGGAAACACCATATATTTT. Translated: CAWTSRGSGNTIYF. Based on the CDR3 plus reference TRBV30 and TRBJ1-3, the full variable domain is SQTIHQWPATLVQPVGSPLSLECTVEGTSNPNLYWYRQAAGRGLQLLFYSVGIGQISSEVPQNLSASRPQDRQFILSSKKLLLSDSGFYLCAWTSRGSGNTIYFGEGSWLTVV.

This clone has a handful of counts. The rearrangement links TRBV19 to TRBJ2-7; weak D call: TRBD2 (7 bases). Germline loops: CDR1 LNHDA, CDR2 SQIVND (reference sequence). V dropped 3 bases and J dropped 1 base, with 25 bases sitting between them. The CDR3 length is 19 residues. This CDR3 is CASSMAYSLGGQRSYEQYF. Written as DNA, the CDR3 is TGTGCCAGTAGTATGGCGTACAGTTTGGGGGGGCAACGGTCCTACGAGCAGTACTTC.

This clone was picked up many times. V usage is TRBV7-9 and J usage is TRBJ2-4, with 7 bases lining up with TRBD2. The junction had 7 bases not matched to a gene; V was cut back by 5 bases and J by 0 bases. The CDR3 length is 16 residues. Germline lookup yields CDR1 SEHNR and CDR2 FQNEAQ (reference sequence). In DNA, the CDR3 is TGTGCCAGCAGCGATCTAGCGGACTTAGCCAAAAACATTCAGTACTTC. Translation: CASSDLADLAKNIQYF.

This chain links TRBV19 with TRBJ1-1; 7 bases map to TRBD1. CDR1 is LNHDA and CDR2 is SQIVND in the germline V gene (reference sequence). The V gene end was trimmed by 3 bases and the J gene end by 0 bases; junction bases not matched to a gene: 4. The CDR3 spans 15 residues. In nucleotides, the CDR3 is TGTGCCAGTAGTATTTACGGGACAGTGAACACTGAAGCTTTCTTT. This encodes CASSIYGTVNTEAFF.

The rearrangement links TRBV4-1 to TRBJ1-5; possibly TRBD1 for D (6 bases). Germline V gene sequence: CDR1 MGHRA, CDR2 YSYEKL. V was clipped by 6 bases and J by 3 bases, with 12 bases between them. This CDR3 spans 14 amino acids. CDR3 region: CASSPGQNNQPQHF. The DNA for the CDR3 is TGCGCCAGCAGTCCCGGACAGAACAATCAGCCCCAGCATTTT.

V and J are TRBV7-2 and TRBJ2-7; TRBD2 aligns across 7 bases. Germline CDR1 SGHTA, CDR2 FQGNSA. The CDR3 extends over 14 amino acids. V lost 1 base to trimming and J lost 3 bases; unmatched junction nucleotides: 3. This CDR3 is CASSLGGGNYEQYF. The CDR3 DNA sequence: TGTGCCAGCAGCTTAGGCGGGGGAAACTACGAGCAGTACTTC.

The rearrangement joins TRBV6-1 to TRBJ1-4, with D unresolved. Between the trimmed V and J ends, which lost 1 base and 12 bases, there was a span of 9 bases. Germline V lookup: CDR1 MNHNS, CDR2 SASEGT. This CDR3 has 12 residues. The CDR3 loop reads CASSEGVAELFF. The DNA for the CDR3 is TGTGCCAGCAGTGAAGGGGTAGCGGAACTGTTTTTT.

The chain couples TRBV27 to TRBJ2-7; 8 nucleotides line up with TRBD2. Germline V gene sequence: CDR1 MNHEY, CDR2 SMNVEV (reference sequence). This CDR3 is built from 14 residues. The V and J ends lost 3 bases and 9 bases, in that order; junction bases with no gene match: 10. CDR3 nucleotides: TGTGCCAGCAGTTTCCGGCGGGAGGCGTTAGTGCAGTACTTC. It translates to CASSFRREALVQYF.

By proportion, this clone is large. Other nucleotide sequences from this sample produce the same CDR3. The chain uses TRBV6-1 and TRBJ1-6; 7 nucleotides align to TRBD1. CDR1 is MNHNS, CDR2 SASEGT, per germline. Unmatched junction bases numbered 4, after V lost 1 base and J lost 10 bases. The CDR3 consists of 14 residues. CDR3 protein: CASSEGQGVSPLHF. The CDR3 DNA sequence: TGTGCCAGCAGTGAAGGCCAGGGGGTCTCACCCCTCCACTTT.

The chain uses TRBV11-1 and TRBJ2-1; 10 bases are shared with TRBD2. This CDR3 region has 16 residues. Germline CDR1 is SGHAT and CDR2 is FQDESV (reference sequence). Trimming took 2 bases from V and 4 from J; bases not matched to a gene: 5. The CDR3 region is CASSLLAGVGYNEQFF. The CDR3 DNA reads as TGTGCCAGCAGCTTACTAGCGGGGGTTGGGTACAATGAGCAGTTCTTC.